A selection of T cell receptor beta chains follows, all from one sample in a study of CD8 T cells in Susac syndrome. TCRdb ran MiXCR on the immunoSEQ multiplex PCR reads and lists one entry per CDR3 protein. Among some 200,000 distinct CDR3 sequences listed, roughly 94% were seen once. The sequenced material came from CD4+ T cells from PBMCs. The receptors shown here come from a human donor in good health. The CDR3 runs from the conserved cysteine through the conserved F or W. D genes are given only for firm matches. Clone size, where shown, is once, few, many, or a class for clones that have expanded.

clone size	V gene	CDR3 length	J gene	D gene	CDR3 protein	CDR3 DNA
-	TRBV20-1	13	TRBJ2-5	TRBD1	CSARPTGVETQYF	TGCAGTGCTAGACCTACAGGGGTTGAGACCCAGTACTTC
-	TRBV28	14	TRBJ2-3	TRBD2	CASSLRGRRDTQYF	TGTGCCAGCAGTTTGCGCGGGAGGCGGGATACGCAGTATTTT
-	TRBV20-1	14	TRBJ2-1	TRBD1	CSVTGTGLNNEQFF	TGCAGTGTGACCGGGACAGGGCTAAACAATGAGCAGTTCTTC
-	TRBV30	11	TRBJ1-1	-	CAWSALLGAFF	TGTGCCTGGAGTGCACTTCTTGGTGCTTTCTTT
-	TRBV6-2/TRBV6-3	15	TRBJ2-1	TRBD2	CASINSGQSDNEQFF	TGTGCCAGTATAAATAGCGGGCAATCAGACAATGAGCAGTTCTTC
-	TRBV6-5	16	TRBJ2-5	TRBD1	CASSYPTTGAQETQYF	TGTGCCAGCAGTTACCCAACAACAGGGGCCCAAGAGACCCAGTACTTC
-	TRBV7-9	14	TRBJ2-1	-	CASSLDGRFNEQFF	TGTGCCAGCAGCTTAGATGGGCGGTTCAATGAGCAGTTCTTC
-	TRBV2	13	TRBJ1-4	-	CASINRPNEKLFF	TGTGCCAGCATCAACAGACCGAATGAAAAACTGTTTTTT
-	TRBV30	14	TRBJ2-5	-	CAWSVRFGQETQYF	TGTGCCTGGAGTGTACGTTTTGGTCAAGAGACCCAGTACTTC
-	TRBV4-3	14	TRBJ2-1	-	CASSQLGTYNEQFF	TGCGCCAGCAGCCAACTAGGAACCTACAATGAGCAGTTCTTC
-	TRBV19	14	TRBJ2-1	-	CASSIRVAVNEQFF	TGTGCCAGTAGTATTCGGGTGGCGGTGAATGAGCAGTTCTTC
-	TRBV29-1	15	TRBJ2-2	TRBD1	CSVDPGQGWAGELFF	TGCAGCGTGGATCCGGGACAGGGCTGGGCCGGGGAGCTGTTTTTT
-	TRBV25-1	13	TRBJ2-1	-	CASIREQLGEQFF	TGTGCCAGCATTAGAGAGCAGTTAGGTGAGCAGTTCTTC
-	TRBV24-1	17	TRBJ2-1	TRBD2	CATSEGGLAGDLNEQFF	TGTGCCACCAGTGAGGGAGGACTAGCGGGAGATCTCAATGAGCAGTTCTTC
-	TRBV20-1	12	TRBJ2-5	-	CSAPAGRETQYF	TGCAGTGCCCCGGCCGGGAGAGAGACCCAGTACTTC
-	TRBV12-3/TRBV12-4	13	TRBJ2-1	-	CASSLRQGSEQFF	TGTGCCAGCAGTTTAAGGCAGGGGAGTGAGCAGTTCTTC
few	TRBV30	10	TRBJ2-1	-	CAWSVGEQFF	TGTGCCTGGAGTGTCGGGGAGCAGTTCTTC
-	TRBV7-2	14	TRBJ2-7	TRBD2	CASSFLSGSYEQYF	TGTGCCAGCAGCTTCCTTAGCGGGAGCTACGAGCAGTACTTC
-	TRBV20-1	11	TRBJ2-7	-	CSAAAPLEQYF	TGCAGTGCAGCCGCCCCCCTCGAGCAGTACTTC
-	TRBV5-1	14	TRBJ2-5	-	CASWEAPGRETQYF	TGCGCCAGCTGGGAGGCCCCGGGGCGGGAGACCCAGTACTTC
-	TRBV27	16	TRBJ1-5	TRBD1	CASSTRTGGFNQPQHF	TGTGCCAGCAGCACCCGGACAGGGGGGTTCAATCAGCCCCAGCATTTT
-	TRBV4-2	16	TRBJ1-2	-	CASSQMIEGGPGGYTF	TGTGCCAGCAGCCAGATGATTGAGGGGGGGCCGGGCGGCTACACCTTC
-	TRBV27	14	TRBJ2-3	-	CASSWGGNTDTQYF	TGTGCCAGCAGTTGGGGAGGAAACACAGATACGCAGTATTTT
-	TRBV27	12	TRBJ1-4	-	CASSRRNEKLFF	TGTGCCAGCAGCCGACGAAACGAAAAACTGTTTTTT
-	TRBV24-1	15	TRBJ1-4	TRBD1	CATSDQTGQNEKLFF	TGTGCCACCAGTGATCAGACGGGACAGAATGAAAAACTGTTTTTT